The next 12 T cell receptor beta chains were all read from a single sample in a study of T cell responses to AZD1222 COVID-19 vaccine. Assay used: immunoSEQ multiplex PCR; TCRdb lists only in-frame clones, some missing. The sample yields over 110,000 clones, approximately 90% seen once. The sample consisted of peripheral blood, taken on day 0 of AZD1222 vaccination. All receptors derive from an adult in good health.

The V call is TRBV29-1, the J call TRBJ1-1; D gene ambiguous. Per germline, CDR1 SQVTM and CDR2 ANQGSEA. The CDR3 is 14 amino acids. Trimming cost V 5 bases and J 0 bases, with 13 bases left between them. The DNA of the CDR3 is TGCAGCGTTCCCCCGGGCCTTATGAACACTGAAGCTTTCTTT. Translated: CSVPPGLMNTEAFF.

V gene TRBV2 combines with J gene TRBJ2-1, with a tentative D call TRBD2 (5 bases). CDR1 SNHLY and CDR2 FYNNEI come from the germline V gene. The V end lost 3 bases, the J end lost 9 bases, and 9 bases lay between the germline ends. The CDR3 extends over 12 amino acids. DNA of the CDR3: TGTGCCAGCAGTGAGAGGGCTACTGAGCAGTTCTTC. It is translated as CASSERATEQFF.

The chain links TRBV20-1 to TRBJ1-2, with 7 bases identical to TRBD1. Per germline, CDR1 DFQATT and CDR2 SNEGSKA (reference sequence). The J segment lost 7 bases and the V segment lost 3 bases, leaving 2 bases of the junction unmatched. The CDR3 consists of 11 residues. In DNA form, the CDR3 reads TGCAGTGCTAGCGACAGGGTTGGCTACACCTTC. This gives the protein CSASDRVGYTF.

This chain links TRBV7-9 with TRBJ1-4, with TRBD1 matching over 7 bases. V lost 1 base, J lost 7 bases, and 9 bases stayed unmatched. Germline V lookup: CDR1 SEHNR, CDR2 FQNEAQ (reference sequence). The CDR3 is 16 amino acids. CDR3 amino acids: CASSLVLLTGSEKLFF. The CDR3 DNA is TGTGCCAGCAGCTTAGTTCTGCTGACAGGGAGTGAAAAACTGTTTTTT.

The chain joins TRBV19 to TRBJ2-1, with no clear D. The CDR3 extends over 15 amino acids. V lost 3 bases and J lost 0, with 9 bases in between. CDR1 LNHDA and CDR2 SQIVND come from the germline V gene (reference sequence). CDR3 DNA sequence: TGTGCCAGTAGTATTGTGACGAGCTCCTACAATGAGCAGTTCTTC. Amino acids: CASSIVTSSYNEQFF.

This chain uses TRBV5-8 with TRBJ2-7; D ambiguous. The CDR3 totals 14 residues. V was clipped by 7 bases and J by 4 bases, with 18 bases between them. The germline CDR1 and CDR2 sequences are SGHTS and YDEGEE. The CDR3 reads CASYSRATVYEQYF. The CDR3 DNA reads as TGTGCCAGCTACTCCCGGGCTACCGTTTACGAGCAGTACTTC.

This rearrangement joins TRBV18 to TRBJ1-6; possible D gene TRBD1, 6 bases. The CDR3 is 17 amino acids. Per germline, CDR1 KGHSH and CDR2 LQKENI. The V gene lost 1 base and the J gene lost 0 bases, with 10 bases spanning the gap. CDR3 loop: CASSPLTGGSYNSPLHF. DNA for the CDR3: TGTGCCAGCTCACCACTGACAGGCGGCTCCTATAATTCACCCCTCCACTTT.

This rearrangement joins TRBV5-1 to TRBJ1-3; the D is unclear. The ends were cut back, 1 base at V and 4 bases at J, with 12 bases in the middle. This CDR3 is 15 amino acids long. Germline V lookup: CDR1 SGHRS, CDR2 YFSETQ. CDR3 loop: CASSLIGSTGNTIYF. In DNA, the CDR3 is TGCGCCAGCAGCTTGATAGGCAGCACGGGAAACACCATATATTTT.

The rearrangement joins TRBV27 to TRBJ1-1; weak D call: TRBD1 (5 bases). The germline CDR1 and CDR2 sequences are MNHEY and SMNVEV (reference sequence). The CDR3 has 15 amino acids. Trimming shortened V by 0 bases and J by 5 bases, and 13 bases separated the two germline ends. The CDR3 spells CASSLSDKAGTEAFF. The CDR3 nucleotides read TGTGCCAGCAGTTTATCCGACAAGGCAGGGACTGAAGCTTTCTTT.

The CDR3 is CASNLQGIRETQYF. DNA of the CDR3: TGTGCCAGCAATCTACAGGGTATCCGTGAGACCCAGTACTTC. The gene calls are TRBV6-5 and TRBJ2-5; a possible D gene is TRBD1 (6 bases). Germline V gene data show CDR1 as MNHEY and CDR2 as SVGAGI. The CDR3 has 14 amino acids. Trimming pared 7 bases from V and 5 bases from J, leaving 17 bases between.

The rearrangement links TRBV28 to TRBJ1-5, with 7 positions matching TRBD1. V shed 11 bases and J 7 bases; nucleotides not matched to a gene: 11. Germline loops: CDR1 MDHEN, CDR2 SYDVKM. The CDR3 length is 13 residues. The DNA of the CDR3 is TGTGCCGGCCGACAGGGCCCTTGGCAGCCCCAGCATTTT. This codes for CAGRQGPWQPQHF.

The chain joins TRBV15 to TRBJ2-3; 11 bases are shared with TRBD2. This CDR3 comprises 16 residues. Germline CDR1 reads LNHNV; CDR2 reads YYDKDF (reference sequence). With 8 bases clipped from V and 6 bases from J, the junction kept 13 bases outside the gene matches. CDR3 amino acids: CATLGRIAGGPDTQYF. The CDR3 nucleotides are TGTGCCACCTTGGGGAGAATAGCGGGGGGGCCCGATACGCAGTATTTT.